Listed here is a single T cell receptor beta chain. Its antigen is undetermined. This entry comes from a study of graft-versus-host responses after intestinal transplantation. The wider study: Multivisceral, liver-intestinal, or isolated intestinal grafts went to recipients. Study-wide results and limits: Early after transplant, HvG clones declined as circulating GvH clones peaked. GvH clones occurred in recipient marrow; some first appeared in ileum or blood.

The repertoire was sequenced with immunoSEQ multiplex PCR; TCRdb's copy has only in-frame clones and lacks some. The sample records roughly 96,000 clones, around 90% being singletons. From germline, CDR1 is LGHNA and CDR2 YSLEER. The CDR3 loop spans 18 amino acids. The V gene lost 0 bases and the J gene lost 8 bases, with 25 bases spanning the gap. The receptor was derived from a human donor who received an intestinal transplant. J is TRBJ1-1 and V is TRBV4-3; D possibly corresponds to TRBD1 (5 bases). The sequencing used unstimulated CD8+ T cells sorted from spleen or lymph node cells, collected before intestinal transplant. The CDR3 here is CASSQDRGGIRTPAEAFF. The CDR3 DNA sequence: TGCGCCAGCAGCCAAGATCGGGGGGGAATCAGAACTCCGGCCGAAGCTTTCTTT.